The 10 T cell receptor beta chains below all came from one sample that was sequenced in a study of blood T cell repertoires in COVID-19 (dated by TCRdb to the early 2020s). To prepare the library, the immunoSEQ multiplex PCR assay was applied. The table was pulled from immuneACCESS by TCRdb, which kept in-frame rearrangements only. Such tables lose some clones; where checked, under half of the loss comes from unresolved V genes, and the rest has no known cause. The sample records just under 150,000 clones, more than 75% of which are singletons. The ten biggest clones cover 4.5% to 5.5% of the sample. The sample consisted of peripheral blood. The source of these receptors is a human donor in a cohort sampled during active COVID-19.

The chain employs TRBV2 and TRBJ2-1; 7 bases are shared with TRBD1. Germline CDR1 SNHLY, CDR2 FYNNEI. This CDR3 is built from 15 residues. With V trimmed by 5 bases and J by 1 base, 5 bases remained unmatched. CDR3 in amino acids: CASSPGQISYNEQFF. DNA of the CDR3: TGTGCCAGCAGTCCGGGACAGATTTCCTACAATGAGCAGTTCTTC.

This clone was picked up one time. V gene TRBV4-1 combines with J gene TRBJ2-5, with TRBD2 identical over 10 bases. Trimming cost V 0 bases and J 9 bases; bases outside gene matches: 13. The germline V gene has CDR1 MGHRA and CDR2 YSYEKL. The CDR3 has 17 residues. CDR3 coding DNA: TGCGCCAGCAGCCAAGATTTTGGACTAGCGGCCCGAGGGGCCCAGTACTTC. It codes for CASSQDFGLAARGAQYF.

This chain links TRBV4-1 with TRBJ2-1; 9 bases are shared with TRBD1. V was clipped by 4 bases and J by 5 bases; unmatched bases: 9. This CDR3 has 16 amino acids. The germline V gene has CDR1 MGHRA and CDR2 YSYEKL. As DNA, the CDR3 is TGCGCCAGCAGCCGACTAACAGGGGGCAGGAACAATGAGCAGTTCTTC. Amino acid sequence: CASSRLTGGRNNEQFF.

The chain uses TRBV7-2 and TRBJ2-7; 7 bases line up with TRBD1. The CDR3 spans 17 residues. Unmatched junction bases numbered 16, after V lost 5 bases and J lost 3 bases. The germline V gene encodes CDR1 SGHTA and CDR2 FQGNSA. CDR3 loop: CASSPRGQSLQGYEQYF. The CDR3 DNA sequence: TGTGCCAGCAGCCCTCGGGGACAGTCCCTCCAGGGCTACGAGCAGTACTTC. The whole variable domain, filled in from reference TRBV7-2 and TRBJ2-7, reads GAGVSQSPSNKVTEKGKDVELRCDPISGHTALYWYRQSLGQGLEFLIYFQGNSAPDKSGLPSDRFSAERTGGSVSTLTIQRTQQEDSAVYLCASSPRGQSLQGYEQYFGPGTRLTVT.

V and J are TRBV6-6 and TRBJ1-5; TRBD1 agrees at 8 bases. The CDR3 is 14 residues long. The germline CDR1 and CDR2 sequences are MNHNY and SVGAGI (reference sequence). With 4 bases clipped from V and 6 bases from J, the junction kept 5 bases outside the gene matches. As DNA, the CDR3 is TGTGCCAGCAGTTTTGGACAGGGCATTCAGCCCCAGCATTTT. It yields the protein CASSFGQGIQPQHF.

V gene TRBV5-5 combines with J gene TRBJ2-7; D remains ambiguous. Germline loops: CDR1 SGHKS, CDR2 YYEKEE (reference sequence). Trimming cost V 4 bases and J 2 bases, with 13 bases left between them. CDR3 size: 14 residues. CDR3 bases: TGTGCCAGCAGCCTAAACTGGTTGACCTACGAGCAGTACGTC. Encoded protein: CASSLNWLTYEQYV.

The chain carries TRBV6-4 and TRBJ1-1; D is perhaps TRBD1 (5 bases). The CDR3 spans 13 residues. V lost 6 bases, J lost 1 base, and 9 bases lay in between. The germline V gene encodes CDR1 MRHNA and CDR2 SNTAGT. CDR3 coding DNA: TGTGCCAGCAGGGACAACAGGAACACTGAAGCTTTCTTT. The encoded protein is CASRDNRNTEAFF.

This chain connects TRBV2 to TRBJ2-5; 9 nucleotides line up with TRBD1. CDR1 and CDR2 (germline): SNHLY, FYNNEI. The CDR3 consists of 18 residues. Unmatched junction bases numbered 10, after V lost 0 bases and J lost 2 bases. The CDR3 nucleotides read TGTGCCAGCAGTGAAGCGCTTAGTGCCGGGACAGGGCAAGAGACCCAGTACTTC. This sequence encodes CASSEALSAGTGQETQYF.

The chain combines TRBV9 with TRBJ1-1; D is uncertain. Germline CDR1 reads SGDLS; CDR2 reads YYNGEE. V gave up 1 base and J gave up 3 bases, with 16 bases separating them. CDR3 size: 16 residues. In DNA form, the CDR3 reads TGTGCCAGCAGCGTACTGAGTGGACTCCCTGACACTGAAGCTTTCTTT. This sequence encodes CASSVLSGLPDTEAFF.

This clone was seen more than once but under ten times. This chain connects TRBV4-2 to TRBJ2-7; 9 bases agree with TRBD2. CDR3 length equals 15 residues. The V gene end was trimmed by 2 bases and the J gene end by 5 bases; junction bases not matched to a gene: 7. Germline V gene lookup returns CDR1 LGHNA and CDR2 YNFKEQ. CDR3 nucleotide sequence: TGTGCCAGCAGCCAATCCGCGGGGGGGGCTGACGAGCAGTACTTC. Amino acids: CASSQSAGGADEQYF.